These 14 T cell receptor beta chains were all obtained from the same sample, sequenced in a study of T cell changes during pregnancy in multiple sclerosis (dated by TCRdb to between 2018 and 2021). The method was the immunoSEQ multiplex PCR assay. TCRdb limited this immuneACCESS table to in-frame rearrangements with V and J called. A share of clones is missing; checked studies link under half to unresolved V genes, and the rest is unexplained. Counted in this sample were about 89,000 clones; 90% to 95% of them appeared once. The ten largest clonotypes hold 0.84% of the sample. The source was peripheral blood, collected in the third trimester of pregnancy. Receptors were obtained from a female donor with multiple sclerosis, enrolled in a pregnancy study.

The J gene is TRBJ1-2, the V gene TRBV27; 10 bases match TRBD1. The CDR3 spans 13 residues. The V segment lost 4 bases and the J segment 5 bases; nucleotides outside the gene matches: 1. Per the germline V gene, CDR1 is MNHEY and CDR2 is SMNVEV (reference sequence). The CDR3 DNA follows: TGTGCCAGCAGTTCGGGACAGGGGTATGGCTACACCTTC. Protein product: CASSSGQGYGYTF.

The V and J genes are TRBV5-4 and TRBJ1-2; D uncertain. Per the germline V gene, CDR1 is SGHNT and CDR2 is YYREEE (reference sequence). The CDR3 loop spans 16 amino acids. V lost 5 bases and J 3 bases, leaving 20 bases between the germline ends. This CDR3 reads CASREGIGMNDYGYTF. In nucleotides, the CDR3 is TGTGCCAGCAGGGAGGGAATAGGCATGAATGACTATGGCTACACCTTC.

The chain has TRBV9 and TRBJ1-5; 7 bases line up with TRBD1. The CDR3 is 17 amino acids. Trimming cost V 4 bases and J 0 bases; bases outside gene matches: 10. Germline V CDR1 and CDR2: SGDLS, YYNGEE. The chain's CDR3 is CASSPTIDRDSNQPQHF. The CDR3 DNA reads TGTGCCAGCAGCCCCACTATCGACAGGGATAGCAATCAGCCCCAGCATTTT.

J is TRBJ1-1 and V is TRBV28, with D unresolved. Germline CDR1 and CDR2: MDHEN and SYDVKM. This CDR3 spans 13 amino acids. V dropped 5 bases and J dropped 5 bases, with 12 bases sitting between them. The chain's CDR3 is CASSPQVRTEAFF. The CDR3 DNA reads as TGTGCCAGCAGTCCCCAAGTCCGGACTGAAGCTTTCTTT.

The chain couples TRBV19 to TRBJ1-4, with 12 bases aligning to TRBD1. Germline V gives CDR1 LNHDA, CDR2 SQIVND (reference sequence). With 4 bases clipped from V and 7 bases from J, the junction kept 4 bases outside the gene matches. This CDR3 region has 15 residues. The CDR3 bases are TGTGCCAGTAGTAAAGGGACAGGGGGCGGTGAAAAACTGTTTTTT. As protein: CASSKGTGGGEKLFF. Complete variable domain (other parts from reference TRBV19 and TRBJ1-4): DGGITQSPKYLFRKEGQNVTLSCEQNLNHDAMYWYRQDPGQGLRLIYYSQIVNDFQKGDIAEGYSVSREKKESFPLTVTSAQKNPTAFYLCASSKGTGGGEKLFFGSGTQLSVL.

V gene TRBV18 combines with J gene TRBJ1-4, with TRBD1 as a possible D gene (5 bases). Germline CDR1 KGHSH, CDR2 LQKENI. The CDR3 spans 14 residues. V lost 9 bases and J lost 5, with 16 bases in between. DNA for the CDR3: TGTGCCAGTAAGCGGGACGGACAAAATGAAAAACTGTTTTTT. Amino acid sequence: CASKRDGQNEKLFF. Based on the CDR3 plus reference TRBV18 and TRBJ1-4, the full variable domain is NAGVMQNPRHLVRRRGQEARLRCSPMKGHSHVYWYRQLPEEGLKFMVYLQKENIIDESGMPKERFSAEFPKEGPSILRIQQVVRGDSAAYFCASKRDGQNEKLFFGSGTQLSVL.

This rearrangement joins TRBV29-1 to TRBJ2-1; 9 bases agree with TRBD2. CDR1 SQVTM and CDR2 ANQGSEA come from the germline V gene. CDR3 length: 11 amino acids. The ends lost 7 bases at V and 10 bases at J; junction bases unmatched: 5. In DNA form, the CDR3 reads TGCAGCGCTGGACTAGCGAGAGAGCAGTTCTTC. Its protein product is CSAGLAREQFF.

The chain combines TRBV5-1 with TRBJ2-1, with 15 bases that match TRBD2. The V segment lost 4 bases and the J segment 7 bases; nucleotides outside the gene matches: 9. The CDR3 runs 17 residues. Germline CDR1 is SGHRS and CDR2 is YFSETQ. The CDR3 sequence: CASSLGTSGRQVNEQFF. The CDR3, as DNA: TGCGCCAGCAGCCTAGGGACTAGCGGGAGGCAGGTGAATGAGCAGTTCTTC. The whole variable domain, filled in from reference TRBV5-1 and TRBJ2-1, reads KAGVTQTPRYLIKTRGQQVTLSCSPISGHRSVSWYQQTPGQGLQFLFEYFSETQRNKGNFPGRFSGRQFSNSRSEMNVSTLELGDSALYLCASSLGTSGRQVNEQFFGPGTRLTVL.

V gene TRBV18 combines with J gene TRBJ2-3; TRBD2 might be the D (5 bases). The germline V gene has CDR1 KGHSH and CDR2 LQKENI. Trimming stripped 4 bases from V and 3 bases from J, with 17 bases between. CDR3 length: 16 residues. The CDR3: CASSRPLGAGTDTQYF. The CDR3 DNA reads TGTGCCAGCTCACGGCCCTTGGGAGCCGGGACAGATACGCAGTATTTT.

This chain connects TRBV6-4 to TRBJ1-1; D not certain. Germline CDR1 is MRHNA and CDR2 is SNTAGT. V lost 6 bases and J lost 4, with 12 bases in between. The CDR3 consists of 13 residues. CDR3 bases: TGTGCCAGCAGAAACTTTCGGGGCACTGAAGCTTTCTTT. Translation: CASRNFRGTEAFF.

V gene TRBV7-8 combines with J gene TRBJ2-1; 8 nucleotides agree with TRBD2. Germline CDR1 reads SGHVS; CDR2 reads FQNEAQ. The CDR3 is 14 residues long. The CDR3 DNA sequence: TGTGCTACCGGGAGGGCCAACGCTAACAATGAGCAGTTCTTC. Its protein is CATGRANANNEQFF.

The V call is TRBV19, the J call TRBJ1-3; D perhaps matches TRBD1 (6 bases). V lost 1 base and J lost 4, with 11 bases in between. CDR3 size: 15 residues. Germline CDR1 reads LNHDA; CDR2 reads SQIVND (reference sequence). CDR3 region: CASSIGWDTGNTIYF. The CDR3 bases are TGTGCCAGTAGTATAGGTTGGGACACCGGAAACACCATATATTTT.

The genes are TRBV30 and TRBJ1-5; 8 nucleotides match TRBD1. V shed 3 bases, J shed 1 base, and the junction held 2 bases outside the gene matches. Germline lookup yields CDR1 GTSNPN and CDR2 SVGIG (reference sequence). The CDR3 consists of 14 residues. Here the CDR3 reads CAWSQGASNQPQHF. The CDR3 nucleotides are TGTGCCTGGAGCCAGGGGGCGAGCAATCAGCCCCAGCATTTT.

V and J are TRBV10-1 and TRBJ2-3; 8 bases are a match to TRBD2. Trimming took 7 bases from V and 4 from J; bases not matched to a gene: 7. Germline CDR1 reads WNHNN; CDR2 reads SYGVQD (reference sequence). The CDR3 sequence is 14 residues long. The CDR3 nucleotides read TGCGCCAGCACCAGCGGGAGAGTCGCAGATACGCAGTATTTT. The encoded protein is CASTSGRVADTQYF.